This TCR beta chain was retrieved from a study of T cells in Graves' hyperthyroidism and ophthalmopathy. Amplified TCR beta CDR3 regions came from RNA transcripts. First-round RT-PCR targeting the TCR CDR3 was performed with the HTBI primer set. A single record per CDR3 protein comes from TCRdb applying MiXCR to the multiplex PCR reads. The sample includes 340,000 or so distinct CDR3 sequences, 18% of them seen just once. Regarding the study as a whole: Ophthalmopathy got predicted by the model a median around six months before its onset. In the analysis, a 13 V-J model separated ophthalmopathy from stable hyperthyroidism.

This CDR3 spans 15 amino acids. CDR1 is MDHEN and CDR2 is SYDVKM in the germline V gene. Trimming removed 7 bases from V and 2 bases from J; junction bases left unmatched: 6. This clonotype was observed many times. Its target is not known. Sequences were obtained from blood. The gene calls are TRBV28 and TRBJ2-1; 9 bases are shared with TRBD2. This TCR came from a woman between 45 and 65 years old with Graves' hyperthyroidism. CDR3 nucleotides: TGTGCCAGCACTCCGGCGGGGGGGACCTACAATGAGCAGTTCTTC. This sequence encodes CASTPAGGTYNEQFF.